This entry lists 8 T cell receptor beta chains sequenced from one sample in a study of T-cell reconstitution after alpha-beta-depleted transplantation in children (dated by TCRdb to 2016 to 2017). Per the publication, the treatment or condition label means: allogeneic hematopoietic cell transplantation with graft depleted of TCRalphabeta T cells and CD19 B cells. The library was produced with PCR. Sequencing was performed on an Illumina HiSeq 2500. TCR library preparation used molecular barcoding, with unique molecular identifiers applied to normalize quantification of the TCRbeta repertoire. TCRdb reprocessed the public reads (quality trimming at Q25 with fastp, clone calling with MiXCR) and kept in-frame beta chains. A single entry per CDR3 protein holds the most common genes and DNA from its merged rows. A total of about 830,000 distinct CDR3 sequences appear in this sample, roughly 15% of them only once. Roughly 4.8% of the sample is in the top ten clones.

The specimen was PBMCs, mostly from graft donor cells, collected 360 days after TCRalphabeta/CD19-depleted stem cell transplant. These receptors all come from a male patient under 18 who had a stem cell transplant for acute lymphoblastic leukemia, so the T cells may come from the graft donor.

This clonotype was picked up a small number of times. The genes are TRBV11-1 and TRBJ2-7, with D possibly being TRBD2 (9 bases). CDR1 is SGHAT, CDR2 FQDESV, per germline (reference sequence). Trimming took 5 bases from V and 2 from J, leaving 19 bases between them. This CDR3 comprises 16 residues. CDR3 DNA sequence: TGTGCCAGCAGCGACAGGGGCGGGAGGGCCCCCTACGAGCAGTACTTC. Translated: CASSDRGGRAPYEQYF.

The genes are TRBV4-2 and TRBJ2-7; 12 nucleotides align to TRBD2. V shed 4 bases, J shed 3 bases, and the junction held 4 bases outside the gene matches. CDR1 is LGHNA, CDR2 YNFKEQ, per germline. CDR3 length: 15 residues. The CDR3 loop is CASSLTSGSIYEQYF. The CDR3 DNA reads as TGTGCCAGCAGCCTGACTAGCGGGAGTATCTACGAGCAGTACTTC.

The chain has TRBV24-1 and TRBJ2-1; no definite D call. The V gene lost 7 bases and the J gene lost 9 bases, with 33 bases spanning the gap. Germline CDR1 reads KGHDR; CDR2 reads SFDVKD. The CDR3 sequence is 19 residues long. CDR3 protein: CATSAPSHLNTGGWGEQFF. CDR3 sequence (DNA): TGTGCCACCAGCGCGCCTTCACACCTTAACACGGGCGGATGGGGTGAGCAGTTCTTC.

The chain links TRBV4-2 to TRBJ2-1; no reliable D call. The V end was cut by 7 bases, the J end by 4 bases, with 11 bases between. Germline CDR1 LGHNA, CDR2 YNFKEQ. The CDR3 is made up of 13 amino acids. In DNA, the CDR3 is TGTGCCAGCAAACCGACTCCGTACAATGAGCAGTTCTTC. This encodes CASKPTPYNEQFF.

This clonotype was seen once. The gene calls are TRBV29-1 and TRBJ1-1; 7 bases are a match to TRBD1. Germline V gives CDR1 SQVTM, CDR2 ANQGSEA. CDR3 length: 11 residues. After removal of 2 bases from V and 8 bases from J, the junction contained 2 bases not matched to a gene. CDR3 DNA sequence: TGCAGCGTTGAAACAGGGGCGGAAGCTTTCTTT. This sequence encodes CSVETGAEAFF. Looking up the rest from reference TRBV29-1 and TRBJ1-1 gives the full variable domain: SAVISQKPSRDICQRGTSLTIQCQVDSQVTMMFWYRQQPGQSLTLIATANQGSEATYESGFVIDKFPISRPNLTFSTLTVSNMSPEDSSIYLCSVETGAEAFFGQGTRLTVV.

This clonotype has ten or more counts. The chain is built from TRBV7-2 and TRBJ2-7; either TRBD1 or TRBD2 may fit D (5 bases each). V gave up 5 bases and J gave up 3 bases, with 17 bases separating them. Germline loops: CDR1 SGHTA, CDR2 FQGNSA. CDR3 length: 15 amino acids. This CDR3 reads CASSTEPGTVYEQYF. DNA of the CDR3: TGTGCCAGCAGCACCGAACCCGGGACGGTCTACGAGCAGTACTTC.

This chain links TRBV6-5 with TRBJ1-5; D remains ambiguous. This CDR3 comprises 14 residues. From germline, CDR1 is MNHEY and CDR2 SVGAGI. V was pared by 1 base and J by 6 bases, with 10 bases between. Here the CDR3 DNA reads TGTGCCAGCAGTTACTTAGAGGGAAGTCAGCCCCAGCATTTT. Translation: CASSYLEGSQPQHF.

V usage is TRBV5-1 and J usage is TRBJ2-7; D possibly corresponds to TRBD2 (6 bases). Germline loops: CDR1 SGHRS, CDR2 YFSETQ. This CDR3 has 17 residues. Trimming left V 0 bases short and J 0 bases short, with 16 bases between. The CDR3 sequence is CASSLVGGRDSSYEQYF. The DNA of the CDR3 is TGCGCCAGCAGCTTGGTCGGCGGGCGGGACTCCTCCTACGAGCAGTACTTC. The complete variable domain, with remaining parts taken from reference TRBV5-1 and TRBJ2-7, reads KAGVTQTPRYLIKTRGQQVTLSCSPISGHRSVSWYQQTPGQGLQFLFEYFSETQRNKGNFPGRFSGRQFSNSRSEMNVSTLELGDSALYLCASSLVGGRDSSYEQYFGPGTRLTVT.